There are a few counts of the clone carrying this T cell receptor beta chain. Its antigen is unidentified. Making the TCR beta libraries involved quantitative 5'-RACE with molecular barcodes. From the 5' RACE reads, TCRdb called clonotypes with MiXCR, one entry per CDR3 protein. The top ten clones hold under 1.2% of a sample with about 480,000 distinct CDR3 sequences, about a sixth of them seen once. The data derive from a study of CD8 T cells in ankylosing spondylitis. The germline V gene encodes CDR1 LGHDT and CDR2 YNNKEL (reference sequence). The V gene end was trimmed by 3 bases and the J gene end by 5 bases; junction bases not matched to a gene: 10. This CDR3 has 16 amino acids. Overall study results and limits: Significant enrichment of disease-linked clones was reportedly seen in matched ankylosing spondylitis synovial fluid. Typical of ankylosing spondylitis blood, it appeared, was a TCR beta motif of under 10 highly homologous variants. Disease-associated clonotypes exhibited CD8+ identity and were relatively infrequent in peripheral blood.

The rearrangement uses TRBV3-1 and TRBJ1-5; 7 bases match TRBD1. The TCR comes from a male donor with ankylosing spondylitis. The specimen was blood, either unsorted or a sorted T cell fraction (not recorded which). CDR3 residues: CASSQSRQGEDQPQHF. The CDR3 DNA reads as TGTGCCAGCAGCCAGTCCCGACAGGGTGAGGATCAGCCCCAGCATTTT.